The 31 T cell receptor beta chains given below trace back to one sample, sequenced in a study of beta chain features in type 1 diabetes. Reverse transcription of all isolated RNA meant that expressed TCRB transcripts were sequenced. Produced via immunoSEQ multiplex PCR; TCRdb's table is partial and in-frame only. This sample yields about 400,000 clones, of which 10% to 15% are seen a single time; 0.015% to 0.02% belongs to the top ten. The specimen sequenced was naive CD4+ T cells from blood. The origin of the receptors is a man aged 18 to 35 in good health.

The rearrangement joins TRBV4-3 to TRBJ2-7; 7 bases fit TRBD1. With 4 bases clipped from V and 0 bases from J, the junction kept 9 bases outside the gene matches. This CDR3 is 16 amino acids long. Per germline, CDR1 LGHNA and CDR2 YSLEER. The DNA of the CDR3 is TGCGCCAGCAGCCGGGCTCCGGGACAGAGCTCCTACGAGCAGTACTTC. Its protein is CASSRAPGQSSYEQYF.

This clone was recorded a few times. This chain links TRBV30 with TRBJ2-7; 11 nucleotides align to TRBD1. V gave up 3 bases and J gave up 3 bases; unmatched junction bases: 4. The CDR3 loop spans 14 amino acids. Germline CDR1 is GTSNPN and CDR2 is SVGIG (reference sequence). In DNA, the CDR3 is TGTGCCTGGAGCACCGGGACAGGGGGCTACGAGCAGTACTTC. Translated: CAWSTGTGGYEQYF.

This clone was detected only a few times. This chain links TRBV5-4 with TRBJ1-1; TRBD1 is a possible D gene (5 bases). This CDR3 comprises 12 residues. Germline V gives CDR1 SGHNT, CDR2 YYREEE (reference sequence). Trimming took off 10 bases at V and 4 bases at J, with 14 bases between the two ends. The CDR3 protein is CAGGGLGTEAFF. Written as DNA, the CDR3 is TGTGCCGGGGGGGGTTTGGGCACTGAAGCTTTCTTT. Together with reference TRBV5-4 and TRBJ1-1, the CDR3 gives the full variable domain: ETGVTQSPTHLIKTRGQQVTLRCSSQSGHNTVSWYQQALGQGPQFIFQYYREEENGRGNFPPRFSGLQFPNYSSELNVNALELDDSALYLCAGGGLGTEAFFGQGTRLTVV.

J is TRBJ1-5 and V is TRBV7-2, with 7 bases identical to TRBD1. The CDR3 contains 15 residues. Germline V gives CDR1 SGHTA, CDR2 FQGNSA. V was clipped by 3 bases and J by 3 bases; unmatched bases: 5. This CDR3 reads CASSFSQGLNQPQHF. The CDR3 DNA reads TGTGCCAGCAGCTTCTCACAGGGGCTCAATCAGCCCCAGCATTTT.

A few counts support this clone. The chain has TRBV7-2 and TRBJ2-2; TRBD2 matches 7 bases. Germline values: CDR1 SGHTA, CDR2 FQGNSA. J gave up 1 base and V 4 bases, and 3 bases lay outside the gene matches. The CDR3 loop spans 15 amino acids. The CDR3 sequence is CASSSGLGNTGELFF. The DNA for the CDR3 is TGTGCCAGCAGCTCCGGACTAGGGAACACCGGGGAGCTGTTTTTT.

This clone was observed many times. V is TRBV4-3 and J is TRBJ2-7, with a possible D match to TRBD1 (5 bases). V was trimmed by 0 bases and J by 3 bases, leaving 15 bases between them. CDR3 length equals 16 residues. From germline, CDR1 is LGHNA and CDR2 YSLEER. The CDR3 DNA reads as TGCGCCAGCAGCCAAGATGCAGGGCCTAGTCTCTACGAGCAGTACTTC. It translates to CASSQDAGPSLYEQYF.

This chain joins TRBV6-5 and TRBJ2-5; TRBD1 matches at 10 bases. The CDR3 is 14 amino acids. The germline gives CDR1 MNHEY, CDR2 SVGAGI. Germline trimming cut 6 bases from V and 5 bases from J; bases unmatched to any gene: 6. CDR3 DNA sequence: TGTGCCAGCAGATCGACAGGGGGCGGGGAGACCCAGTACTTC. Its protein product is CASRSTGGGETQYF.

This clone was recorded a few times. The chain links TRBV6-6 to TRBJ1-1; maybe TRBD1 (5 bases). Germline loops: CDR1 MNHNY, CDR2 SVGAGI (reference sequence). This CDR3 is built from 12 residues. Trimming left V 2 bases short and J 6 bases short, with 7 bases between. CDR3 region: CASSYGGAEAFF. CDR3 sequence (DNA): TGTGCCAGCAGTTACGGAGGGGCTGAAGCTTTCTTT.

This clone has at least ten counts. The J gene is TRBJ2-1, the V gene TRBV5-1; maybe TRBD1 (5 bases). Germline V gives CDR1 SGHRS, CDR2 YFSETQ. The CDR3 is made up of 14 amino acids. V was cut by 0 bases and J by 4 bases, with 8 bases left in between. The CDR3 loop reads CASSLGQIYNEQFF. In DNA, the CDR3 is TGCGCCAGCAGCTTGGGACAGATATACAATGAGCAGTTCTTC.

The chain has TRBV7-9 and TRBJ1-2; D remains unclear. V was shortened by 5 bases and J by 4 bases, with 14 bases between the two germline ends. Per germline, CDR1 SEHNR and CDR2 FQNEAQ (reference sequence). This CDR3 contains 14 residues. The CDR3 DNA reads as TGTGCCAGCAGCCTGGACGGAGGAGGCTATGGCTACACCTTC. Its protein is CASSLDGGGYGYTF.

This clone has only a few counts. V is TRBV2 and J is TRBJ2-3; D is possibly TRBD1 (5 bases). The CDR3 totals 13 residues. Germline lookup yields CDR1 SNHLY and CDR2 FYNNEI. The CDR3 spells CLSRTLPTDTQYF. Written as DNA, the CDR3 is TGTCTCAGCCGGACACTGCCCACAGATACGCAGTATTTT.

This clone was detected a few times. This chain joins TRBV27 and TRBJ2-7, with a possible D match to TRBD2 (5 bases). This CDR3 contains 13 residues. The germline CDR1 and CDR2 sequences are MNHEY and SMNVEV (reference sequence). The V gene lost 2 bases and the J gene lost 7 bases, with 12 bases spanning the gap. CDR3 sequence (DNA): TGTGCCAGCAGTTTAAGGGCCCGGGGTGAGCAGTACTTC. Translation gives CASSLRARGEQYF.

The chain combines TRBV11-2 with TRBJ1-2, with 8 bases matching TRBD1. Germline CDR1 reads SGHAT; CDR2 reads FQNNGV. Unmatched junction bases numbered 7, after V lost 6 bases and J lost 4 bases. The CDR3 extends over 14 amino acids. As DNA, the CDR3 is TGTGCCAGCAGAGAATCCGGGACAGGCTATGGCTACACCTTC. This codes for CASRESGTGYGYTF. The whole variable domain, remainder taken from reference TRBV11-2 and TRBJ1-2, is EAGVAQSPRYKIIEKRQSVAFWCNPISGHATLYWYQQILGQGPKLLIQFQNNGVVDDSQLPKDRFSAERLKGVDSTLKIQPAKLEDSAVYLCASRESGTGYGYTFGSGTRLTVV.

In its sample, this clone was seen a few times. The gene calls are TRBV27 and TRBJ1-2; TRBD1 aligns across 9 bases. The CDR3 totals 14 residues. CDR1 and CDR2 (germline): MNHEY, SMNVEV (reference sequence). With 5 bases clipped from V and 1 base from J, the junction kept 2 bases outside the gene matches. CDR3 sequence (DNA): TGTGCCAGCAGTCCGGACAGGGGTAACTATGGCTACACCTTC. Translation: CASSPDRGNYGYTF.

The chain combines TRBV29-1 with TRBJ1-1; D gene unclear. This CDR3 has 14 residues. Trimming took 6 bases from V and 1 from J, leaving 15 bases between them. Germline assignment: CDR1 SQVTM and CDR2 ANQGSEA. DNA for the CDR3: TGCAGCGTGCTCCCGGGTATGGCGAACACTGAAGCTTTCTTT. Translation gives CSVLPGMANTEAFF.

V and J are TRBV7-3 and TRBJ2-6; D not resolved. The CDR3 runs 13 residues. V was pared by 5 bases and J by 4 bases, with 6 bases between. CDR1 is SGHTA and CDR2 is FQGTGA in the germline V gene. The DNA for the CDR3 is TGTGCCAGCAGCCCTTCCGGGGCCAACGTCCTGACTTTC. Translation gives CASSPSGANVLTF.

This clone showed up just a few times. The chain employs TRBV6-5 and TRBJ2-5; TRBD1 is a possible D gene (5 bases). CDR3 size: 14 residues. V dropped 7 bases and J dropped 1 base, with 13 bases sitting between them. Germline values: CDR1 MNHEY, CDR2 SVGAGI. Written as DNA, the CDR3 is TGTGCCAGCAAGCTGTTAAGGGGCCAAGAGACCCAGTACTTC. Translation: CASKLLRGQETQYF.

The chain employs TRBV5-4 and TRBJ1-2, with no clear D. This CDR3 is built from 11 residues. Trimming pared 1 base from V and 7 bases from J, leaving 5 bases between. Germline lookup yields CDR1 SGHNT and CDR2 YYREEE (reference sequence). The CDR3 nucleotides are TGTGCCAGCAGCTTGCGGGGTGGCTACACCTTC. Amino acids: CASSLRGGYTF.

J is TRBJ2-7 and V is TRBV27; D possibly corresponds to TRBD2 (6 bases). Germline V gives CDR1 MNHEY, CDR2 SMNVEV (reference sequence). The CDR3 is made up of 14 amino acids. The V gene lost 7 bases and the J gene lost 7 bases, with 20 bases spanning the gap. CDR3 sequence reads: CASTPGVAVREQYF. The CDR3 DNA sequence: TGTGCCAGCACTCCGGGGGTAGCGGTAAGGGAGCAGTACTTC.

This chain joins TRBV6-5 and TRBJ2-3; D unresolved. The CDR3 is 11 amino acids. V was cut by 2 bases and J by 8 bases, with 5 bases left in between. Germline CDR1 MNHEY, CDR2 SVGAGI. The CDR3 bases are TGTGCCAGCAGTTACGTCGGTACGCAGTATTTT. Its translation is CASSYVGTQYF.

The rearrangement links TRBV5-6 to TRBJ2-7; weak D call: TRBD1 (6 bases). Germline-derived CDR1 and CDR2 are SGHDT and YYEEEE. CDR3 length equals 14 residues. V gave up 3 bases and J gave up 2 bases, with 12 bases separating them. The CDR3 sequence is CASSWTEGAYEQYF. The CDR3 DNA reads TGTGCCAGCAGCTGGACAGAGGGAGCCTACGAGCAGTACTTC.

The table lists this clone with a few counts. The chain carries TRBV19 and TRBJ1-2, with a tentative D call TRBD1 (6 bases). CDR1 and CDR2 (germline): LNHDA, SQIVND (reference sequence). Trimming cost V 8 bases and J 4 bases, with 11 bases left between them. The CDR3 runs 12 residues. Here the CDR3 reads CASSRGGYGYTF. The CDR3 DNA sequence: TGTGCCAGTTCCCGAGGGGGCTATGGCTACACCTTC.

The gene calls are TRBV7-2 and TRBJ1-5, with D hard to call. The CDR3 spans 14 residues. V dropped 5 bases and J dropped 0 bases, with 8 bases sitting between them. CDR1 and CDR2 from the germline V gene are SGHTA and FQGNSA. The CDR3 sequence is CASSPRYSNQPQHF. Here the CDR3 DNA reads TGTGCCAGCAGCCCCCGGTATAGCAATCAGCCCCAGCATTTT.

This clone appeared a few times. The chain is built from TRBV18 and TRBJ2-5; a possible D gene is TRBD1 (5 bases). The CDR3 is 13 amino acids. The germline V gene encodes CDR1 KGHSH and CDR2 LQKENI. Deletions cut 1 base from V and 4 bases from J, with 7 bases between. The CDR3 here is CASSPQGPETQYF. Here the CDR3 DNA reads TGTGCCAGCTCACCACAGGGGCCAGAGACCCAGTACTTC.

This chain joins TRBV4-2 and TRBJ2-5; 11 nucleotides align to TRBD2. The trim removed 4 bases at V and 1 base at J, leaving 5 bases unmatched. Germline CDR1 is LGHNA and CDR2 is YNFKEQ. CDR3 length equals 16 residues. This chain's CDR3 is CASSPGTSGPQETQYF. The CDR3 bases are TGTGCCAGCAGCCCCGGGACTAGCGGCCCCCAAGAGACCCAGTACTTC.

This clone was seen a few times. The rearrangement links TRBV11-2 to TRBJ2-3, with TRBD2 matching 7 bases. CDR3 length: 18 residues. The trim removed 5 bases at V and 2 bases at J, leaving 16 bases unmatched. Germline V gene data show CDR1 as SGHAT and CDR2 as FQNNGV. The CDR3 region has the DNA TGTGCCAGCAGCCGCCAAGGGAGGGCAGGGACGATCACAGATACGCAGTATTTT. Its translation is CASSRQGRAGTITDTQYF.

This clone was detected only a few times. The chain carries TRBV6-5 and TRBJ1-2, with TRBD1 identical over 7 bases. The junction had 7 bases not matched to a gene; V was cut back by 2 bases and J by 4 bases. The CDR3 spans 15 residues. Per the germline V gene, CDR1 is MNHEY and CDR2 is SVGAGI. CDR3 nucleotides: TGTGCCAGCAGTTACACCGGGACAGACTTCTATGGCTACACCTTC. Translating it yields CASSYTGTDFYGYTF.

This clone has a handful of counts. The rearrangement uses TRBV7-9 and TRBJ2-3; D may be TRBD2 (6 bases). The CDR3 loop spans 16 amino acids. The germline CDR1 and CDR2 sequences are SEHNR and FQNEAQ (reference sequence). V was trimmed by 5 bases and J by 0 bases, leaving 15 bases between them. CDR3 DNA: TGTGCCAGCAGCCCCGGGGGAAGCGGGAGCACAGATACGCAGTATTTT. Translating it yields CASSPGGSGSTDTQYF.

Only a few counts were recorded for this clone. The chain carries TRBV27 and TRBJ2-7; 8 bases align to TRBD2. The germline V gene encodes CDR1 MNHEY and CDR2 SMNVEV (reference sequence). The length of the CDR3 is 15 residues. The ends lost 5 bases at V and 4 bases at J; junction bases unmatched: 10. The DNA for the CDR3 is TGTGCCAGCAGTACCCTTACTAGCGGCCCTTACGAGCAGTACTTC. Amino acids: CASSTLTSGPYEQYF.

This clone showed up just a few times. This sequence joins TRBV4-3 and TRBJ1-2; 7 bases are shared with TRBD1. V trimming: 0 bases; J trimming: 4 bases; junction bases outside the gene matches: 11. Germline CDR1 and CDR2: LGHNA and YSLEER. This CDR3 spans 17 amino acids. The CDR3 region is CASSQDLGGAGIYGYTF. The CDR3, as DNA: TGCGCCAGCAGCCAAGACCTAGGGGGCGCCGGTATCTATGGCTACACCTTC.

This clone was seen more than once but under ten times. The chain recombines TRBV28 with TRBJ2-1; 8 nucleotides align to TRBD2. This CDR3 spans 15 amino acids. Germline loops: CDR1 MDHEN, CDR2 SYDVKM. The trim removed 8 bases at V and 5 bases at J, leaving 11 bases unmatched. This CDR3 reads CASVPGLAPDNEQFF. CDR3 sequence (DNA): TGTGCCAGCGTTCCCGGACTAGCCCCTGACAATGAGCAGTTCTTC. The whole variable domain, remainder taken from reference TRBV28 and TRBJ2-1, is DVKVTQSSRYLVKRTGEKVFLECVQDMDHENMFWYRQDPGLGLRLIYFSYDVKMKEKGDIPEGYSVSREKKERFSLILESASTNQTSMYLCASVPGLAPDNEQFFGPGTRLTVL.